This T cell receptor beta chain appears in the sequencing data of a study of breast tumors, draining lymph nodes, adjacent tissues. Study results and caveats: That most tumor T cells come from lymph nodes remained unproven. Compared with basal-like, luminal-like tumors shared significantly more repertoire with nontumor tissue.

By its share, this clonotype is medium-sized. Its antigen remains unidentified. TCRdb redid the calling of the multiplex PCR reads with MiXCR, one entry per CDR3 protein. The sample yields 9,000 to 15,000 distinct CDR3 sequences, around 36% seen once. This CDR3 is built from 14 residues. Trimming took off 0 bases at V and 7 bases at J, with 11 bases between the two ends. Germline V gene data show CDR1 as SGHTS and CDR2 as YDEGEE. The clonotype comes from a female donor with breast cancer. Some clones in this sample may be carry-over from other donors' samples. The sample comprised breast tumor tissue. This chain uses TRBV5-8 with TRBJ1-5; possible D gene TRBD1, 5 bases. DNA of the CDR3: TGTGCCAGCAGCTTGGTTCGGGGGAGGCAGCCCCAGCATTTT. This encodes CASSLVRGRQPQHF.